The 24 T cell receptor beta chains below were found in one sample sequenced in a study of T cells in tuberculosis. Stated time point: new active TB diagnosis, blood taken before or within 7 days of starting treatment. Some clones are missing from TCRdb's copy, which holds only in-frame ones; the method was immunoSEQ multiplex PCR. This table holds about 50,000 clones, nearly 95% found once. Sequences were derived from PBMCs, sampled at tuberculosis diagnosis. These receptor sequences come from an adult with tuberculosis.

The table lists this clone with a count of one. The chain joins TRBV7-8 to TRBJ2-7; possible D gene TRBD2, 6 bases. The V gene lost 8 bases and the J gene lost 5 bases, with 16 bases spanning the gap. The germline V gene encodes CDR1 SGHVS and CDR2 FQNEAQ. The CDR3 has 13 amino acids. In DNA, the CDR3 is TGTGCCAGCTCTGTCGGGGGAGACAACGAGCAGTACTTC. Protein sequence: CASSVGGDNEQYF.

The rearrangement links TRBV5-1 to TRBJ2-1, with 8 bases that match TRBD1. The J segment lost 4 bases and the V segment lost 3 bases, leaving 9 bases of the junction unmatched. In germline, CDR1 is SGHRS, CDR2 YFSETQ. This CDR3 contains 16 residues. CDR3 residues: CASSYGTGGNYNEQFF. The CDR3 nucleotides are TGCGCCAGCAGCTACGGGACAGGTGGGAATTACAATGAGCAGTTCTTC.

The rearrangement joins TRBV5-1 to TRBJ2-1; D uncertain. Trimming removed 2 bases from V and 4 bases from J, with 7 bases in between. Germline loops: CDR1 SGHRS, CDR2 YFSETQ. This CDR3 region has 13 residues. CDR3 residues: CASSLPVYNEQFF. For the CDR3, the DNA is TGCGCCAGCAGCTTACCAGTTTACAATGAGCAGTTCTTC.

This chain links TRBV7-9 with TRBJ2-1; 8 bases fit TRBD2. The CDR3 consists of 16 residues. V was clipped by 1 base and J by 7 bases; unmatched bases: 9. Germline CDR1 SEHNR, CDR2 FQNEAQ (reference sequence). The CDR3 DNA sequence: TGTGCCAGCAGCTTAGGAACGGGAGGGCCGGTAAATGAGCAGTTCTTC. Translation gives CASSLGTGGPVNEQFF.

The chain combines TRBV7-2 with TRBJ1-3; D unclear. Germline V CDR1 and CDR2: SGHTA, FQGNSA. Trimming stripped 1 base from V and 5 bases from J, with 9 bases between. This CDR3 is 14 amino acids long. The DNA of the CDR3 is TGTGCCAGCAGCTTAGGCCACAGCCGAAACACCATATATTTT. It translates to CASSLGHSRNTIYF. Combining the CDR3 with reference TRBV7-2 and TRBJ1-3 gives the whole variable domain GAGVSQSPSNKVTEKGKDVELRCDPISGHTALYWYRQSLGQGLEFLIYFQGNSAPDKSGLPSDRFSAERTGGSVSTLTIQRTQQEDSAVYLCASSLGHSRNTIYFGEGSWLTVV.

The chain recombines TRBV7-2 with TRBJ2-7; D might be TRBD2 (6 bases). The V end was cut by 0 bases, the J end by 3 bases, with 6 bases between. Germline V gene sequence: CDR1 SGHTA, CDR2 FQGNSA. The CDR3 is 13 residues long. The CDR3 DNA sequence: TGTGCCAGCAGCTTAGCGGGGGGCTACGAGCAGTACTTC. Encoded protein: CASSLAGGYEQYF.

The CDR3 loop reads CASSQDFQGGYEQYF. DNA for the CDR3: TGCGCCAGCAGCCAAGATTTCCAGGGAGGCTACGAGCAGTACTTC. V is TRBV4-3 and J is TRBJ2-7; TRBD2 is a possible D gene (6 bases). Germline lookup yields CDR1 LGHNA and CDR2 YSLEER. V gave up 0 bases and J gave up 3 bases, with 12 bases separating them. The CDR3 extends over 15 amino acids.

The chain uses TRBV19 and TRBJ1-5; a possible D gene is TRBD1 (6 bases). The CDR3 extends over 16 amino acids. The V end lost 0 bases, the J end lost 4 bases, and 13 bases lay between the germline ends. CDR1 LNHDA and CDR2 SQIVND come from the germline V gene (reference sequence). CDR3 sequence reads: CASSIEQGVGNQPQHF. CDR3 nucleotide sequence: TGTGCCAGTAGTATAGAACAGGGAGTAGGGAATCAGCCCCAGCATTTT.

This clone was counted only a few times. This sequence joins TRBV5-6 and TRBJ2-1; D uncertain. The V end was cut by 1 base, the J end by 8 bases, with 13 bases between. CDR3 length equals 14 residues. The V gene's germline CDR1 is SGHDT and CDR2 YYEEEE. The CDR3 DNA is TGTGCCAGCAGCTTGCGGGTCCGTCGGCATGAGCAGTTCTTC. This encodes CASSLRVRRHEQFF.

The chain links TRBV9 to TRBJ2-1, with unresolved D. The CDR3 totals 15 residues. The germline gives CDR1 SGDLS, CDR2 YYNGEE. V lost 1 base and J lost 0, with 8 bases in between. This CDR3 is CASSVTQSSYNEQFF. CDR3 nucleotide sequence: TGTGCCAGCAGCGTAACTCAAAGCTCCTACAATGAGCAGTTCTTC.

CDR3 bases: TGTGCCAGCAGCCTAACAGGGTACGAGCAGTACTTC. Translated, it gives CASSLTGYEQYF. This chain links TRBV7-9 with TRBJ2-7, with D perhaps matching TRBD1 (6 bases). The CDR3 runs 12 residues. Germline V lookup: CDR1 SEHNR, CDR2 FQNEAQ (reference sequence). V was shortened by 5 bases and J by 4 bases, with 9 bases between the two germline ends.

The chain has TRBV7-9 and TRBJ2-5; 7 bases fit TRBD2. Per germline, CDR1 SEHNR and CDR2 FQNEAQ (reference sequence). V lost 7 bases and J lost 4; bases outside the gene matches: 12. CDR3 length: 15 residues. The chain's CDR3 is CASNSGLAGGETQYF. In DNA, the CDR3 is TGTGCCAGCAATAGCGGGTTGGCGGGTGGAGAGACCCAGTACTTC.

The chain is built from TRBV6-6 and TRBJ1-2; 8 nucleotides line up with TRBD1. J lost 8 bases, V lost 6 bases, and 11 bases had no gene match. Germline V gene sequence: CDR1 MNHNY, CDR2 SVGAGI (reference sequence). The CDR3 is 14 residues long. CDR3 DNA sequence: TGTGCCAGCAGGCGCGACAGGGGTGGTTTCGGCTACACCTTC. As protein: CASRRDRGGFGYTF.

CDR3 nucleotides: TGTGCCAGCAGCTTAATAAGGGGGACCCAGTACTTC. Its translation is CASSLIRGTQYF. The chain has TRBV7-2 and TRBJ2-5, with D maybe TRBD1 (5 bases). The length of the CDR3 is 12 residues. Germline-derived CDR1 and CDR2 are SGHTA and FQGNSA. V was pared by 2 bases and J by 7 bases, with 8 bases between.

Comment on this clone: One end of the junction does not line up with germline, which may come from a read error. This rearrangement joins TRBV7-7 to TRBJ2-1; 10 nucleotides agree with TRBD1. The germline V gene has CDR1 SSHAT and CDR2 FNYEAQ (reference sequence). The CDR3 consists of 16 residues. The CDR3: CASSLGGTGAYNEQFF. For the CDR3, the DNA is TGTGCTAGCAGCTTAGGAGGGACAGGGGCCTACAATGAGCAGTTCTTC.

The V gene is TRBV5-6, the J gene TRBJ2-1; 9 bases agree with TRBD1. The junction had 9 bases not matched to a gene; V was cut back by 4 bases and J by 7 bases. This CDR3 comprises 15 residues. CDR1 SGHDT and CDR2 YYEEEE come from the germline V gene. CDR3 bases: TGTGCCAGCAGCCTCCTTCCCGGGACAGGGAATGAGCAGTTCTTC. It translates to CASSLLPGTGNEQFF.

V is TRBV4-2 and J is TRBJ2-3, with D possibly being TRBD2 (6 bases). The CDR3 extends over 15 amino acids. The germline gives CDR1 LGHNA, CDR2 YNFKEQ. Between the trimmed V and J ends, which lost 1 base and 2 bases, there was a span of 10 bases. The CDR3 region has the DNA TGTGCCAGCAGCCAAGCCGCGGGGACCACAGATACGCAGTATTTT. It encodes CASSQAAGTTDTQYF.

The chain uses TRBV5-1 and TRBJ2-7, with D hard to call. Germline CDR1 SGHRS, CDR2 YFSETQ. The CDR3 is 12 amino acids. Between the trimmed V and J ends, which lost 0 bases and 7 bases, there was a span of 8 bases. CDR3 DNA sequence: TGCGCCAGCAGCTTGGAACCGCGGGAGCAGTACTTC. It is translated as CASSLEPREQYF.

The V and J genes are TRBV2 and TRBJ1-2; the D gene is possibly TRBD1 (6 bases). The germline V gene encodes CDR1 SNHLY and CDR2 FYNNEI. The CDR3 has 10 amino acids. V lost 8 bases and J lost 8, with 9 bases in between. CDR3 in DNA: TGTGCCAGCCACAGGGAGGGCTACACCTTC. Its protein is CASHREGYTF.

This chain joins TRBV28 and TRBJ2-1, with D maybe TRBD2 (6 bases). Germline values: CDR1 MDHEN, CDR2 SYDVKM. CDR3 length equals 14 residues. The germline V and J ends were trimmed by 8 bases and 0 bases, with 11 bases remaining between them. The DNA of the CDR3 is TGTGCCAGCCGGGACTCTTACTCCTACAATGAGCAGTTCTTC. It yields the protein CASRDSYSYNEQFF.

V is TRBV15 and J is TRBJ1-5, with D maybe TRBD1 (5 bases). Trimming left V 0 bases short and J 4 bases short, with 10 bases between. This CDR3 spans 15 amino acids. The germline V gene has CDR1 LNHNV and CDR2 YYDKDF (reference sequence). The CDR3 DNA reads as TGTGCCACCAGCAGAGATCTCAGGACAAATCAGCCCCAGCATTTT. Its protein is CATSRDLRTNQPQHF.

The sample holds one count of this clone. The chain couples TRBV19 to TRBJ2-1; D gene uncertain. Germline CDR1 reads LNHDA; CDR2 reads SQIVND (reference sequence). This CDR3 spans 15 amino acids. V gave up 5 bases and J gave up 8 bases, with 19 bases separating them. The CDR3 region has the DNA TGTGCCAGTAGTGGCCGTCGTACAGTGAATCATGAGCAGTTCTTC. This gives the protein CASSGRRTVNHEQFF.

The rearrangement links TRBV6-5 to TRBJ2-7; 9 bases match TRBD2. The CDR3 covers 15 residues. Germline CDR1 is MNHEY and CDR2 is SVGAGI. The junction had 8 bases not matched to a gene; V was cut back by 6 bases and J by 2 bases. The CDR3 spells CASSSSASGTYEQYF. The CDR3 DNA is TGTGCCAGCAGCTCCAGCGCTAGCGGGACCTACGAGCAGTACTTC.

This clone is a singleton in its sample. V is TRBV13 and J is TRBJ2-1; 13 nucleotides align to TRBD2. Germline V gene data show CDR1 as PRHDT and CDR2 as FYEKMQ (reference sequence). Trimming removed 4 bases from V and 1 base from J; junction bases left unmatched: 10. The CDR3 covers 19 residues. The CDR3 DNA reads as TGTGCCAGCAGCTCGGCGACTAGCGGGAGGTTTGAGTCCTACAATGAGCAGTTCTTC. Translated, it gives CASSSATSGRFESYNEQFF.